Shown below are 22 T cell receptor beta chains from a single sample sequenced in a study of T cells in Graves' hyperthyroidism and ophthalmopathy. Amplified TCR beta CDR3 regions came from RNA transcripts. With the HTBI primer set, the TCR CDR3 went through a first round of RT-PCR. TCRdb recomputed calls from the multiplex PCR reads with MiXCR, one row per CDR3 protein. The repertoire consists of some 300,000 distinct CDR3 sequences, with around 17% occurring once and the leading ten covering around 34%. The sample consisted of blood. The receptors come from a man aged 25-45 years with Graves' hyperthyroidism.

This clonotype was observed at least ten times. V gene TRBV12-3 or TRBV12-4 combines with J gene TRBJ2-1; 16 bases are shared with TRBD2. The CDR3 length is 17 residues. J was trimmed by 1 base and V by 6 bases; bases with no gene match: 3. The chain's CDR3 is CASRPGLAGGSYNEQFF. The CDR3, as DNA: TGTGCCAGCAGACCGGGACTAGCGGGAGGGTCCTACAATGAGCAGTTCTTC.

This clonotype has a handful of counts. V usage is TRBV9 and J usage is TRBJ2-1; D is possibly TRBD1 or TRBD2 (5 bases each). The V and J ends lost 3 bases and 7 bases respectively, with 17 bases between them. The germline V gene encodes CDR1 SGDLS and CDR2 YYNGEE. The CDR3 totals 15 residues. The CDR3 sequence: CASSAESPWGNEQFF. In nucleotides, the CDR3 is TGTGCCAGCAGCGCCGAAAGCCCTTGGGGGAATGAGCAGTTCTTC.

This clonotype was observed many times. V gene TRBV5-1 combines with J gene TRBJ2-3; D is undetermined. V dropped 4 bases and J dropped 7 bases, with 10 bases sitting between them. This CDR3 spans 12 amino acids. The germline gives CDR1 SGHRS, CDR2 YFSETQ. The CDR3 nucleotides read TGCGCCAGCAGCGATCGGTATAATACGCAGTATTTT. This translates into CASSDRYNTQYF.

In this sample, this clonotype turned up a few times. V usage is TRBV11-1 and J usage is TRBJ2-7; no reliable D call. This CDR3 spans 14 amino acids. V lost 1 base, J lost 5 bases, and 12 bases lay in between. In germline, CDR1 is SGHAT, CDR2 FQDESV (reference sequence). The CDR3 DNA follows: TGTGCCAGCAGCTTAGTGGGCTCCCGGGACGAGCAGTACTTC. Protein: CASSLVGSRDEQYF.

This clonotype was found many times. The chain joins TRBV30 to TRBJ2-2; no clear D gene. CDR3 size: 12 residues. Trimming left V 1 base short and J 6 bases short, with 6 bases between. Germline-derived CDR1 and CDR2 are GTSNPN and SVGIG (reference sequence). The DNA of the CDR3 is TGTGCCTGGAGTGCCCCTCCCGGGGAGCTGTTTTTT. It translates to CAWSAPPGELFF.

This clonotype came up many times. The chain uses TRBV2 and TRBJ2-1, with TRBD1 as a possible D gene (5 bases). The ends were cut back, 6 bases at V and 5 bases at J, with 14 bases in the middle. This CDR3 contains 14 residues. Germline CDR1 is SNHLY and CDR2 is FYNNEI. For the CDR3, the DNA is TGTGCCAGCAGAACACACAGGCCCAACAATGAGCAGTTCTTC. It codes for CASRTHRPNNEQFF. The full variable domain, with the rest looked up from reference TRBV2 and TRBJ2-1, is EPEVTQTPSHQVTQMGQEVILRCVPISNHLYFYWYRQILGQKVEFLVSFYNNEISEKSEIFDDQFSVERPDGSNFTLKIRSTKLEDSAMYFCASRTHRPNNEQFFGPGTRLTVL.

This clonotype was observed a handful of times. V gene TRBV5-1 combines with J gene TRBJ1-1; D perhaps matches TRBD1 (5 bases). The CDR3 contains 13 residues. In germline, CDR1 is SGHRS, CDR2 YFSETQ. Trimming took off 1 base at V and 9 bases at J, with 13 bases between the two ends. The CDR3 sequence: CASSLHQGPKAFF. In nucleotides, the CDR3 is TGCGCCAGCAGCTTGCATCAGGGCCCTAAAGCTTTCTTT.

In this sample, this clonotype turned up many times. The chain has TRBV7-2 and TRBJ2-4, with D perhaps TRBD1 (7 bases). V was cut by 5 bases and J by 7 bases, with 15 bases left in between. The length of the CDR3 is 14 residues. Germline CDR1 reads SGHTA; CDR2 reads FQGNSA. The chain's CDR3 is CASSTGGGRNIQYF. In DNA, the CDR3 is TGTGCCAGCAGCACAGGAGGGGGCCGGAACATTCAGTACTTC. Full variable domain (remainder filled in from reference TRBV7-2 and TRBJ2-4): GAGVSQSPSNKVTEKGKDVELRCDPISGHTALYWYRQSLGQGLEFLIYFQGNSAPDKSGLPSDRFSAERTGGSVSTLTIQRTQQEDSAVYLCASSTGGGRNIQYFGAGTRLSVL.

The sample holds many counts of this clonotype. The chain combines TRBV30 with TRBJ1-3, with a weak D call TRBD1 (5 bases). V shed 1 base and J shed 2 bases, with 6 bases lying between them. The CDR3 has 13 residues. CDR1 is GTSNPN and CDR2 is SVGIG in the germline V gene (reference sequence). The CDR3 spells CAWSGGPGNTIYF. For the CDR3, the DNA is TGTGCCTGGAGTGGGGGACCTGGAAACACCATATATTTT. The complete variable domain, with remaining parts taken from reference TRBV30 and TRBJ1-3, reads SQTIHQWPATLVQPVGSPLSLECTVEGTSNPNLYWYRQAAGRGLQLLFYSVGIGQISSEVPQNLSASRPQDRQFILSSKKLLLSDSGFYLCAWSGGPGNTIYFGEGSWLTVV.

This clonotype was recorded at least ten times. The V gene is TRBV11-2, the J gene TRBJ2-6; 8 bases agree with TRBD1. Germline assignment: CDR1 SGHAT and CDR2 FQNNGV. The length of the CDR3 is 18 residues. V lost 2 bases, J lost 2 bases, and 8 bases stayed unmatched. The CDR3 here is CASSLLRDRLTGANVLTF. Written as DNA, the CDR3 is TGTGCCAGCAGCTTATTGCGGGACAGGCTTACTGGGGCCAACGTCCTGACTTTC.

This clonotype appeared many times. The rearrangement joins TRBV2 to TRBJ1-5; D is perhaps TRBD1 (6 bases). Germline V lookup: CDR1 SNHLY, CDR2 FYNNEI. The V end lost 2 bases, the J end lost 5 bases, and 13 bases lay between the germline ends. The CDR3 loop spans 15 amino acids. The CDR3 loop is CASSEQQGNDQPQHF. CDR3 coding DNA: TGTGCCAGCAGTGAACAACAGGGCAATGATCAGCCCCAGCATTTT. Drawing the rest from reference TRBV2 and TRBJ1-5, the complete variable domain is EPEVTQTPSHQVTQMGQEVILRCVPISNHLYFYWYRQILGQKVEFLVSFYNNEISEKSEIFDDQFSVERPDGSNFTLKIRSTKLEDSAMYFCASSEQQGNDQPQHFGDGTRLSIL.

This chain uses TRBV6-5 with TRBJ2-7, with D perhaps being TRBD1 or TRBD2 (6 bases each). The CDR3 consists of 13 residues. V was cut by 2 bases and J by 4 bases, with 9 bases left in between. The germline V gene has CDR1 MNHEY and CDR2 SVGAGI. This CDR3 reads CASSYRGRYEQYF. CDR3 nucleotide sequence: TGTGCCAGCAGTTACCGGGGGCGATACGAGCAGTACTTC.

The sample holds a few counts of this clonotype. The CDR3 DNA reads TGTGCCAGCAGCTTCTGGGGCCTAGCGAAACCGTCTCGGGCCAAAAACATTCAGTACTTC. This codes for CASSFWGLAKPSRAKNIQYF. The chain couples TRBV7-9 to TRBJ2-4; D may be TRBD2 (6 bases). With 3 bases removed from V and 1 base from J, the gap between germline ends came to 25 bases. This CDR3 is 20 amino acids long. Germline-derived CDR1 and CDR2 are SEHNR and FQNEAQ (reference sequence). Looking up the rest from reference TRBV7-9 and TRBJ2-4 gives the full variable domain: DTGVSQNPRHKITKRGQNVTFRCDPISEHNRLYWYRQTLGQGPEFLTYFQNEAQLEKSRLLSDRFSAERPKGSFSTLEIQRTEQGDSAMYLCASSFWGLAKPSRAKNIQYFGAGTRLSVL.

The chain couples TRBV5-5 to TRBJ2-3; 10 nucleotides agree with TRBD1. Germline V gives CDR1 SGHKS, CDR2 YYEKEE (reference sequence). Trimming removed 3 bases from V and 3 bases from J; junction bases left unmatched: 10. This CDR3 contains 17 residues. Here the CDR3 DNA reads TGTGCCAGCAGCTCCAGACAGGGGGCGAGGGGGACAGATACGCAGTATTTT. Translating gives CASSSRQGARGTDTQYF. Full variable domain (missing parts from reference TRBV5-5 and TRBJ2-3): DAGVTQSPTHLIKTRGQQVTLRCSPISGHKSVSWYQQVLGQGPQFIFQYYEKEERGRGNFPDRFSARQFPNYSSELNVNALLLGDSALYLCASSSRQGARGTDTQYFGPGTRLTVL.

The chain is built from TRBV5-1 and TRBJ2-5; the match to TRBD1 covers 9 bases. J lost 5 bases, V lost 4 bases, and 9 bases had no gene match. From germline, CDR1 is SGHRS and CDR2 YFSETQ. This CDR3 comprises 15 residues. CDR3 protein: CASSPGTGTGETQYF. CDR3 coding DNA: TGCGCCAGCAGCCCCGGGACAGGGACAGGGGAGACCCAGTACTTC.

This clonotype was found many times. In DNA form, the CDR3 reads TGCAGTGCTAGTGAACCTACAGCCTACAATGAGCAGTTCTTC. Translation gives CSASEPTAYNEQFF. J is TRBJ2-1 and V is TRBV20-1; the D is unclear. V was clipped by 3 bases and J by 2 bases, with 11 bases between them. Germline V gene sequence: CDR1 DFQATT, CDR2 SNEGSKA (reference sequence). The length of the CDR3 is 14 residues.

This clonotype was recorded once. One base away lies a much larger clone, so this may be a sequencing read error. The rearrangement joins TRBV2 to TRBJ2-5, with 7 bases aligning to TRBD2. Germline V lookup: CDR1 SNHLY, CDR2 FYNNEI. This CDR3 has 13 amino acids. Losses at the gene ends were 2 bases for V and 5 bases for J; bases not matched to a gene: 2. CDR3 amino acids: CASSEMGGETQYF. The CDR3 nucleotides read TGTGCCAGCAGTGAAATGGGGGGGGAGACCCAGTACTTC.

This clonotype was seen repeatedly, ten times or more. This chain links TRBV6-5 with TRBJ2-5; D ambiguous. The germline V and J ends were trimmed by 2 bases and 0 bases, with 16 bases remaining between them. Germline V lookup: CDR1 MNHEY, CDR2 SVGAGI. CDR3 length equals 17 residues. This CDR3 is CASSYLPITTNQETQYF. The CDR3 DNA reads TGTGCCAGCAGTTACCTTCCAATCACTACTAACCAAGAGACCCAGTACTTC.

The chain joins TRBV24-1 to TRBJ1-5; D possibly corresponds to TRBD1 (5 bases). With 9 bases removed from V and 0 bases from J, the gap between germline ends came to 11 bases. Germline V gives CDR1 KGHDR, CDR2 SFDVKD. The CDR3 extends over 14 amino acids. The CDR3 DNA reads TGTGCCACCGGCCTCACAGGTAGCAATCAGCCCCAGCATTTT. This sequence encodes CATGLTGSNQPQHF.

The table lists this clonotype with a few counts. The chain has TRBV27 and TRBJ2-6, with unresolved D. From germline, CDR1 is MNHEY and CDR2 SMNVEV (reference sequence). This CDR3 has 16 amino acids. Trimming left V 2 bases short and J 0 bases short, with 8 bases between. DNA for the CDR3: TGTGCCAGCAGTTTAATCGGCTCCTCTGGGGCCAACGTCCTGACTTTC. Protein sequence: CASSLIGSSGANVLTF.

The table lists this clonotype with many counts. The chain recombines TRBV28 with TRBJ1-5, with D hard to call. The CDR3 extends over 14 amino acids. Germline V lookup: CDR1 MDHEN, CDR2 SYDVKM. V gave up 6 bases and J gave up 7 bases, with 16 bases separating them. The DNA of the CDR3 is TGTGCCAGCAGGACGAGGAGGGCGGGACAGCCCCAGCATTTT. It is translated as CASRTRRAGQPQHF.

In this sample, this clonotype turned up many times. DNA for the CDR3: TGCGCCAGCAGCTTGCTAGTAGAAGCGAACACTGAAGCTTTCTTT. Translation: CASSLLVEANTEAFF. The chain is built from TRBV5-1 and TRBJ1-1; D remains ambiguous. Germline V gene lookup returns CDR1 SGHRS and CDR2 YFSETQ. The CDR3 covers 15 residues. The V and J ends lost 1 base and 1 base respectively, with 11 bases between them.